These 8 T cell receptor beta chains originate from one sample sequenced in a study of Graves' ophthalmopathy and Graves' hyperthyroidism. Transcripts of RNA were the source for amplifying TCR beta CDR3 regions. RT-PCR in the first round used HTBI primers; a second-round multiplex PCR followed. TCRdb reprocessed the multiplex PCR reads via MiXCR and lists one record per CDR3 protein. The profile shows approximately 480,000 distinct CDR3 sequences, over 13% of them singletons. Sequencing used blood. These receptors were obtained from a woman between 25 and 40 years old with Graves' ophthalmopathy.

The J gene is TRBJ1-1, the V gene TRBV15; tentative D call: TRBD1 (5 bases). The V end was cut by 4 bases, the J end by 1 base, with 10 bases between. The CDR3 is 14 amino acids. In germline, CDR1 is LNHNV, CDR2 YYDKDF (reference sequence). The CDR3 region is CATSTTRGNTEAFF. CDR3 nucleotide sequence: TGTGCCACCAGCACCACAAGGGGGAACACTGAAGCTTTCTTT.

This clonotype was detected ten times or more. The chain carries TRBV6-1 and TRBJ2-7; 8 bases are a match to TRBD1. V lost 7 bases to trimming and J lost 5 bases; unmatched junction nucleotides: 19. The germline V gene encodes CDR1 MNHNS and CDR2 SASEGT. The CDR3 runs 17 residues. The CDR3 DNA reads as TGTGCCAGCACCAATGGTGGGGCAGGGGGCGCGGTCAACGAGCAGTACTTC. Translated, it gives CASTNGGAGGAVNEQYF.

This clonotype appeared many times. The chain uses TRBV5-1 and TRBJ2-2; D call uncertain. The V and J ends lost 2 bases and 7 bases respectively, with 12 bases between them. The CDR3 extends over 14 amino acids. Germline assignment: CDR1 SGHRS and CDR2 YFSETQ. As DNA, the CDR3 is TGCGCCAGCAGCTTATTCCGAGAGGACGGGGAGCTGTTTTTT. Amino acid sequence: CASSLFREDGELFF.

This clonotype was observed at least ten times. CDR3 residues: CASSLSMEANSPLHF. CDR3 coding DNA: TGTGCCAGCAGCTTAAGTATGGAAGCTAATTCACCCCTCCACTTT. The chain is built from TRBV7-9 and TRBJ1-6; D uncertain. Trimming left V 2 bases short and J 6 bases short, with 11 bases between. The CDR3 is 15 amino acids. Germline V gene lookup returns CDR1 SEHNR and CDR2 FQNEAQ (reference sequence).

In this sample, this clonotype turned up many times. This sequence joins TRBV6-1 and TRBJ1-2, with D uncertain. CDR3 length: 14 amino acids. The germline CDR1 and CDR2 sequences are MNHNS and SASEGT. The ends were cut back, 4 bases at V and 6 bases at J, with 15 bases in the middle. CDR3 sequence (DNA): TGTGCCAGCAGTGCCAGGTCAAACGAGGATGGCTACACCTTC. Encoded protein: CASSARSNEDGYTF.

This clonotype has a count of ten or more. The chain recombines TRBV12-3 or TRBV12-4 with TRBJ2-7, with D uncertain. V was trimmed by 5 bases and J by 2 bases, leaving 13 bases between them. The CDR3 consists of 14 residues. For the CDR3, the DNA is TGTGCCAGCAGTCCGTACTTAAAACCCTACGAGCAGTACTTC. This gives the protein CASSPYLKPYEQYF.

This clonotype was picked up many times. J is TRBJ1-2 and V is TRBV6-5; TRBD1 aligns across 8 bases. The CDR3 covers 15 residues. J gave up 7 bases and V 3 bases, and 10 bases lay outside the gene matches. Per germline, CDR1 MNHEY and CDR2 SVGAGI. The CDR3 reads CASSYSTGGGGGYTF. DNA for the CDR3: TGTGCCAGCAGTTATTCCACAGGGGGAGGTGGTGGCTACACCTTC.

This clonotype was observed at least ten times. V gene TRBV20-1 combines with J gene TRBJ2-2, with D possibly TRBD2 on 5 matching bases. Looked up from germline, CDR1 is DFQATT and CDR2 is SNEGSKA (reference sequence). V was pared by 0 bases and J by 4 bases, with 12 bases between. The CDR3 is 15 amino acids. This chain's CDR3 is CSARDGGSRTGELFF. The CDR3 nucleotides are TGCAGTGCTAGAGATGGCGGGTCTCGCACCGGGGAGCTGTTTTTT.